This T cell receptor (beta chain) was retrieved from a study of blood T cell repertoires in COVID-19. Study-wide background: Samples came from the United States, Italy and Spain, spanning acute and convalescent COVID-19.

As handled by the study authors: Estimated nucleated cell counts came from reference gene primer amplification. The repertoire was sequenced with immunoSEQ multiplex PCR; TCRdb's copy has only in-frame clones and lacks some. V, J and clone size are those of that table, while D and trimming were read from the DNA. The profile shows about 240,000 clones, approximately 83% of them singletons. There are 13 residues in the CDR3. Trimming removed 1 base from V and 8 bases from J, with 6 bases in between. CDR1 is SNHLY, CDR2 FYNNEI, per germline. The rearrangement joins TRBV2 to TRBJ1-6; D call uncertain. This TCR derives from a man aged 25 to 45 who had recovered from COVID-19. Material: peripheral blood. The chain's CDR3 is CASSEVRYSPLHF. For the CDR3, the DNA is TGTGCCAGCAGTGAAGTCCGGTATTCACCCCTCCACTTT.